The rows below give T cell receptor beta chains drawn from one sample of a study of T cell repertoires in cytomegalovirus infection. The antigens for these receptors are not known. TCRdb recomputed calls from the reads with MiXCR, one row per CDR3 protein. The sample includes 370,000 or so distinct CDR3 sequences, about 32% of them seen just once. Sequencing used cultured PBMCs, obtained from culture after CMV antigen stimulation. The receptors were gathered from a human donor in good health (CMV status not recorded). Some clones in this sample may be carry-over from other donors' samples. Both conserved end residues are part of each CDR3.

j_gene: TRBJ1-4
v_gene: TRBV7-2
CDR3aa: CASKQGQAGTTNEKLFF

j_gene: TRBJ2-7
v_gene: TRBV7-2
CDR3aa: CASSLDPAGGVYRYEQYF

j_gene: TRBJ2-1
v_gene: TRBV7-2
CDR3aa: CASSLALLAGAYNEQFF

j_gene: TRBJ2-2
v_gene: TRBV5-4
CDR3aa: CASSWGGLANTGELFF

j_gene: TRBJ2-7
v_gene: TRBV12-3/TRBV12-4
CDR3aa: CASSLGGVTYEQYF

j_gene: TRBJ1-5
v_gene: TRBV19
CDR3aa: CASILGRQGGNQPQHF

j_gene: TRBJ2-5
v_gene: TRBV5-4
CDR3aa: CASNQYGWETQYF

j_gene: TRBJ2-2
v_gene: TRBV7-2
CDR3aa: CASRHPTGENTGELFF

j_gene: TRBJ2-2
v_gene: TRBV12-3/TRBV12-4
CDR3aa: CASSFQGALAGELFF

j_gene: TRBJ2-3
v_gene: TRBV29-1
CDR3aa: CSVNDRGRADTQYF

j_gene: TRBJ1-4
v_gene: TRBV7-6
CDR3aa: CASSRDRGTKEKLFF

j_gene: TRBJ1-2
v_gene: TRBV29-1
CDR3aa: CSVEMMGARGYTF

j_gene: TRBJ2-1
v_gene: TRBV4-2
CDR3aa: CASSQEGAGYNEQFF

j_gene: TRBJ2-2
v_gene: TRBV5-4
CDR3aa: CASSSSGRLFTGELFF

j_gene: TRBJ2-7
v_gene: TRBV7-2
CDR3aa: CASSLASSESSYEQYF

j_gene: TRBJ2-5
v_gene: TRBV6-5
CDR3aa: CASSYGRGDQETQYF

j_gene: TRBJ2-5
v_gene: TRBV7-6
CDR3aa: CASSLRGSTETQYF

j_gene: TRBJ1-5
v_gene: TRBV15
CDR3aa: CATSSIGRSDQPQHF